The 16 T cell receptor beta chains below come from one sample, sequenced in a study of regulatory T cells in long-lasting Graves disease. Time point described: persistent/refractory GD, antithyroid drugs over 5 years with positive TRAb. PBMC RNA served as the TCR library source. Sequencing libraries for TCR beta were prepared with iRepertoire HTBI primers and Arm-PCR of CDR3 regions. TCRdb itself ran the multiplex PCR reads through MiXCR, one entry per CDR3 protein. The table includes hundreds of thousands of distinct CDR3 sequences, roughly 21% detected once. The material was peripheral blood mononuclear cells (PBMCs), obtained when the disease was refractory, from a patient treated with antithyroid drugs. These receptors originate from a female donor with Graves disease.

Note on this clonotype: A much larger clone sits a single nucleotide away, making a read error possible. The CDR3 DNA reads as TGTGCCAGCGGAAGACTATCTTCAACCTACGAGCAGTACTTC. It codes for CASGRLSSTYEQYF. The chain has TRBV28 and TRBJ2-7; the D gene is possibly TRBD2 (5 bases). Trimming stripped 8 bases from V and 2 bases from J, with 16 bases between. This CDR3 contains 14 residues. Looked up from germline, CDR1 is MDHEN and CDR2 is SYDVKM.

This clonotype came up many times. The chain recombines TRBV28 with TRBJ1-4; 9 bases map to TRBD1. The CDR3 sequence is 14 residues long. Looked up from germline, CDR1 is MDHEN and CDR2 is SYDVKM. V gave up 5 bases and J gave up 8 bases; unmatched junction bases: 6. CDR3 coding DNA: TGTGCCAGCAGTCCGCACAGGGGGCGCGAAAAACTGTTTTTT. Its protein product is CASSPHRGREKLFF.

Only a few counts were recorded for this clonotype. The chain employs TRBV13 and TRBJ2-7, with 12 bases aligning to TRBD1. Germline CDR1 reads PRHDT; CDR2 reads FYEKMQ (reference sequence). The J segment lost 6 bases and the V segment lost 4 bases, leaving 7 bases of the junction unmatched. This CDR3 spans 15 amino acids. CDR3 coding DNA: TGTGCCAGCAGCTCGGGACAGGGGGCGGCGGGCGAGCAGTACTTC. Amino acid sequence: CASSSGQGAAGEQYF.

The rearrangement uses TRBV7-2 and TRBJ2-1, with 9 bases identical to TRBD2. After removal of 5 bases from V and 4 bases from J, the junction contained 6 bases not matched to a gene. The CDR3 length is 15 residues. Germline loops: CDR1 SGHTA, CDR2 FQGNSA. The CDR3 here is CASSPIAGAYNEQFF. Here the CDR3 DNA reads TGTGCCAGCAGCCCCATAGCGGGAGCATACAATGAGCAGTTCTTC.

Only a few counts were recorded for this clonotype. This rearrangement joins TRBV13 to TRBJ1-4; TRBD1 agrees at 7 bases. The CDR3 is made up of 15 amino acids. V lost 0 bases and J lost 10; bases outside the gene matches: 8. Germline CDR1 and CDR2: PRHDT and FYEKMQ (reference sequence). The CDR3 DNA follows: TGTGCCAGCAGCTTAGGCTTTAAGGACAGGAGAAAACTGTTTTTT. Translated, it gives CASSLGFKDRRKLFF.

This clonotype was recorded many times. J is TRBJ1-4 and V is TRBV28; D gene unclear. Trimming took off 5 bases at V and 7 bases at J, with 5 bases between the two ends. Germline CDR1 is MDHEN and CDR2 is SYDVKM. CDR3 length: 11 residues. The DNA for the CDR3 is TGTGCCAGCAGTCCCAGTGAAAAACTGTTTTTT. Amino acid sequence: CASSPSEKLFF.

The rearrangement links TRBV6-5 to TRBJ2-2, with a weak D call TRBD2 (6 bases). Deletions cut 2 bases from V and 4 bases from J, with 11 bases between. CDR3 length: 15 amino acids. Germline values: CDR1 MNHEY, CDR2 SVGAGI. CDR3 in amino acids: CASSYTGEITGELFF. For the CDR3, the DNA is TGTGCCAGCAGTTACACGGGAGAAATCACCGGGGAGCTGTTTTTT.

This clonotype was observed a handful of times. J is TRBJ2-7 and V is TRBV5-4, with 12 bases that match TRBD2. Germline trimming cut 4 bases from V and 5 bases from J; bases unmatched to any gene: 10. From germline, CDR1 is SGHNT and CDR2 YYREEE (reference sequence). The CDR3 covers 16 residues. The chain's CDR3 is CASSPETSGSFDEQYF. CDR3 sequence (DNA): TGTGCCAGCAGCCCCGAGACTAGCGGGAGCTTCGACGAGCAGTACTTC.

For this clonotype: A far bigger clonotype differs at one base, so this is likely a read error. The chain combines TRBV12-3 or TRBV12-4 with TRBJ2-7; no clear D gene. CDR3 length: 12 residues. CDR3 in amino acids: CASSSPSYERYF. CDR3 bases: TGTGCCAGCAGTTCTCCCAGCTACGAGCGGTACTTC.

V gene TRBV7-8 combines with J gene TRBJ1-1; possibly TRBD1 for D (6 bases). Germline V lookup: CDR1 SGHVS, CDR2 FQNEAQ. With 2 bases removed from V and 0 bases from J, the gap between germline ends came to 13 bases. CDR3 length: 16 amino acids. The CDR3 nucleotides are TGTGCCAGCAGCTTACAATCCGGGGGCCTGAACACTGAAGCTTTCTTT. Protein: CASSLQSGGLNTEAFF. The variable domain in full, with the rest retrieved from reference TRBV7-8 and TRBJ1-1, is GAGVSQSPRYKVAKRGQDVALRCDPISGHVSLFWYQQALGQGPEFLTYFQNEAQLDKSGLPSDRFFAERPEGSVSTLKIQRTQQEDSAVYLCASSLQSGGLNTEAFFGQGTRLTVV.

For this clonotype: Germline is not matched at one junction end, which may reflect a read error. CDR3 in amino acids: CASKKEGRTYEQCF. Written as DNA, the CDR3 is TGCGCCAGCAAGAAGGAAGGGAGGACCTACGAGCAGTGCTTC. The chain joins TRBV5-1 to TRBJ2-7; maybe TRBD2 (6 bases). The CDR3 has 14 amino acids. From germline, CDR1 is SGHRS and CDR2 YFSETQ.

This clonotype has a count of ten or more. The V and J genes are TRBV12-3 or TRBV12-4 and TRBJ2-5; D uncertain. V shed 3 bases and J shed 4 bases, with 9 bases lying between them. The CDR3 is 13 residues long. The CDR3 sequence is CASSFRPRETQYF. The CDR3 coding sequence is TGTGCCAGCAGTTTCCGACCGAGAGAGACCCAGTACTTC.

This clonotype showed up just a few times. The chain employs TRBV5-5 and TRBJ1-5; D ambiguous. The CDR3 covers 14 residues. Trimming removed 1 base from V and 0 bases from J, with 5 bases in between. CDR1 SGHKS and CDR2 YYEKEE come from the germline V gene (reference sequence). CDR3 in DNA: TGTGCCAGCAGCTTGACCGTTAGCAATCAGCCCCAGCATTTT. Translated: CASSLTVSNQPQHF. Based on the CDR3 plus reference TRBV5-5 and TRBJ1-5, the full variable domain is DAGVTQSPTHLIKTRGQQVTLRCSPISGHKSVSWYQQVLGQGPQFIFQYYEKEERGRGNFPDRFSARQFPNYSSELNVNALLLGDSALYLCASSLTVSNQPQHFGDGTRLSIL.

This clonotype was counted many times. Compared with germline, one end of the junction differs, possibly owing to a read error. The chain recombines TRBV7-2 with TRBJ2-5; D uncertain. The germline V gene encodes CDR1 SGHTA and CDR2 FQGNSA. This CDR3 has 13 amino acids. CDR3 residues: CASSQTRPARQDF. The CDR3 coding sequence is TGTGCCAGCAGCCAAACGAGGCCGGCCCGTCAGGACTTC.

CDR3 sequence: CASSRDREDQPQHF. As DNA, the CDR3 is TGTGCCAGTAGTAGAGACAGGGAAGATCAGCCCCAGCATTTT. The rearrangement links TRBV19 to TRBJ1-5; 7 bases are a match to TRBD1. This CDR3 region has 14 residues. V dropped 4 bases and J dropped 5; count of bases not matched to a gene: 5. The V gene's germline CDR1 is LNHDA and CDR2 SQIVND (reference sequence). The complete variable domain, with remaining parts taken from reference TRBV19 and TRBJ1-5, reads DGGITQSPKYLFRKEGQNVTLSCEQNLNHDAMYWYRQDPGQGLRLIYYSQIVNDFQKGDIAEGYSVSREKKESFPLTVTSAQKNPTAFYLCASSRDREDQPQHFGDGTRLSIL.

The J gene is TRBJ1-6, the V gene TRBV7-2; D uncertain. Germline CDR1 is SGHTA and CDR2 is FQGNSA. The ends were cut back, 5 bases at V and 7 bases at J, with 12 bases in the middle. The CDR3 covers 14 residues. For the CDR3, the DNA is TGTGCCAGCAGCCCCCTGGGCCTAAATTCACCCCTCCACTTT. Translated: CASSPLGLNSPLHF. Based on the CDR3 plus reference TRBV7-2 and TRBJ1-6, the full variable domain is GAGVSQSPSNKVTEKGKDVELRCDPISGHTALYWYRQSLGQGLEFLIYFQGNSAPDKSGLPSDRFSAERTGGSVSTLTIQRTQQEDSAVYLCASSPLGLNSPLHFGNGTRLTVT.